A single sample gave rise to the 29 T cell receptor beta chains below, sequenced in a study of T cell responses to AZD1222 COVID-19 vaccine. Produced via immunoSEQ multiplex PCR; TCRdb's table is partial and in-frame only. The sample has some 150,000 clones, 80% to 90% seen once. Here the sequenced sample was peripheral blood, taken after recovery from COVID-19. These TCRs come from an adult who had recovered from COVID-19.

The gene calls are TRBV6-5 and TRBJ2-1, with TRBD2 matching over 10 bases. J was trimmed by 4 bases and V by 2 bases; bases with no gene match: 5. This CDR3 is built from 16 residues. CDR1 is MNHEY and CDR2 is SVGAGI in the germline V gene. CDR3 sequence reads: CASSYRSSGGYNEQFF. CDR3 in DNA: TGTGCCAGCAGTTACCGGTCTAGCGGGGGATACAATGAGCAGTTCTTC.

The gene calls are TRBV5-5 and TRBJ2-1, with TRBD1 as a possible D gene (7 bases). In germline, CDR1 is SGHKS, CDR2 YYEKEE (reference sequence). This CDR3 has 13 residues. V was clipped by 4 bases and J by 6 bases, with 11 bases between them. CDR3 sequence reads: CASSPGGFNEQFF. The CDR3 DNA reads as TGTGCCAGCAGCCCAGGGGGGTTCAATGAGCAGTTCTTC.

The rearrangement joins TRBV7-9 to TRBJ1-1; D remains unclear. Germline V CDR1 and CDR2: SEHNR, FQNEAQ (reference sequence). Trimming stripped 3 bases from V and 5 bases from J, with 7 bases between. This CDR3 is built from 12 residues. The CDR3, as DNA: TGTGCCAGCAGCTTGCAAGAGACTGAAGCTTTCTTT. This sequence encodes CASSLQETEAFF.

The gene calls are TRBV7-8 and TRBJ2-6, with D perhaps TRBD1 (5 bases). V gave up 0 bases and J gave up 2 bases, with 8 bases separating them. CDR1 and CDR2 (germline): SGHVS, FQNEAQ. This CDR3 comprises 16 residues. This CDR3 reads CASSLASGTGANVLTF. Here the CDR3 DNA reads TGTGCCAGCAGCTTAGCGTCAGGGACTGGGGCCAACGTCCTGACTTTC.

Only a few counts were recorded for this clone. This chain uses TRBV12-2 with TRBJ2-7. TRBV12-2 is a documented pseudogene. This CDR3 is 12 amino acids long. CDR3 region: CASRLGDYEQYF. The CDR3 coding sequence is TGTGCAAGTCGCTTAGGGGACTACGAGCAGTACTTC.

This CDR3 reads CASSLGGQGMGYGYTF. The CDR3 DNA reads TGTGCCAGCAGCTTGGGGGGACAGGGGATGGGGTATGGCTACACCTTC. This chain connects TRBV5-5 to TRBJ1-2, with 10 bases identical to TRBD1. CDR1 is SGHKS, CDR2 YYEKEE, per germline (reference sequence). Trimming at V came to 0 bases and at J to 5 bases, leaving 7 bases not matched to a gene. This CDR3 is 16 amino acids long.

This clone was detected only once. V usage is TRBV14 and J usage is TRBJ1-4, with 8 bases matching TRBD1. CDR3 length: 15 residues. Trimming at V came to 6 bases and at J to 4 bases, leaving 7 bases not matched to a gene. CDR1 is SGHDN and CDR2 is FVKESK in the germline V gene. DNA for the CDR3: TGTGCCAGCAGGAACGGACAGGGCTTTAATGAAAAACTGTTTTTT. Encoded protein: CASRNGQGFNEKLFF.

The J gene is TRBJ2-7, the V gene TRBV7-2; TRBD1 matches at 10 bases. Germline CDR1 and CDR2: SGHTA and FQGNSA. The CDR3 totals 15 residues. V was clipped by 6 bases and J by 7 bases; unmatched bases: 12. The CDR3 nucleotides read TGTGCCAGCAGGGAAGCCGGGACAGGGGCGGGGGAGCAGTACTTC. It yields the protein CASREAGTGAGEQYF.

The chain is built from TRBV5-6 and TRBJ2-7; maybe TRBD1 (5 bases). Looked up from germline, CDR1 is SGHDT and CDR2 is YYEEEE. Deletions cut 0 bases from V and 2 bases from J, with 6 bases between. There are 13 residues in the CDR3. In DNA, the CDR3 is TGTGCCAGCAGCTTGGAGGGGCCCTACGAGCAGTACTTC. Translation gives CASSLEGPYEQYF. The full variable domain, rest sourced from reference TRBV5-6 and TRBJ2-7, is DAGVTQSPTHLIKTRGQQVTLRCSPKSGHDTVSWYQQALGQGPQFIFQYYEEEERQRGNFPDRFSGHQFPNYSSELNVNALLLGDSALYLCASSLEGPYEQYFGPGTRLTVT.

This clone has only a few counts. DNA for the CDR3: TGTGCCAGCAACCATTTAGGGACCCAGACTAGCACAGATACGCAGTATTTT. Translation gives CASNHLGTQTSTDTQYF. The chain joins TRBV2 to TRBJ2-3; D is tentatively TRBD1 or TRBD2 (5 bases each). Germline CDR1 is SNHLY and CDR2 is FYNNEI. V was cut by 7 bases and J by 0 bases, with 20 bases left in between. This CDR3 spans 17 amino acids. Full variable domain (remainder filled in from reference TRBV2 and TRBJ2-3): EPEVTQTPSHQVTQMGQEVILRCVPISNHLYFYWYRQILGQKVEFLVSFYNNEISEKSEIFDDQFSVERPDGSNFTLKIRSTKLEDSAMYFCASNHLGTQTSTDTQYFGPGTRLTVL.

The chain has TRBV7-2 and TRBJ2-1, with D possibly matching TRBD1 (6 bases). Germline V gives CDR1 SGHTA, CDR2 FQGNSA. The CDR3 loop spans 12 amino acids. The V end lost 2 bases, the J end lost 14 bases, and 13 bases lay between the germline ends. The CDR3 bases are TGTGCCAGCAGCTTAAATCAGGGGATTAAGTTCTTC. Translation gives CASSLNQGIKFF.

CDR3 in amino acids: CASGNTGLNTEAFF. The CDR3 DNA reads TGTGCCAGTGGAAATACGGGGTTGAACACTGAAGCTTTCTTT. The V call is TRBV28, the J call TRBJ1-1; D is uncertain. Germline CDR1 reads MDHEN; CDR2 reads SYDVKM. The CDR3 length is 14 residues. Trimming took off 9 bases at V and 0 bases at J, with 14 bases between the two ends.

The rearrangement uses TRBV11-2 and TRBJ1-3; D remains ambiguous. V lost 5 bases to trimming and J lost 4 bases, with 12 bases between them. Germline loops: CDR1 SGHAT, CDR2 FQNNGV. The CDR3 is made up of 14 amino acids. This chain's CDR3 is CASSLGLRGNTIYF. In DNA, the CDR3 is TGTGCCAGCAGCCTCGGACTCAGAGGAAACACCATATATTTT.

The chain links TRBV7-2 to TRBJ1-5; D remains ambiguous. The CDR3 is 14 amino acids. The V gene's germline CDR1 is SGHTA and CDR2 FQGNSA. V lost 2 bases to trimming and J lost 0 bases, with 5 bases between them. The CDR3 DNA reads as TGTGCCAGCAGCTTATTAGATAGCAATCAGCCCCAGCATTTT. Its translation is CASSLLDSNQPQHF.

This chain uses TRBV5-4 with TRBJ2-7; 11 bases agree with TRBD2. Germline assignment: CDR1 SGHNT and CDR2 YYREEE (reference sequence). This CDR3 comprises 16 residues. Germline trimming cut 4 bases from V and 2 bases from J; bases unmatched to any gene: 8. CDR3 DNA: TGTGCCAGCAGCCCCGGGACTAGCGGCCTGGCCTACGAGCAGTACTTC. Amino acids: CASSPGTSGLAYEQYF.

The CDR3 DNA sequence: TGTGCCATCAGTGAGTGGGGTAATGAAAAACTGTTTTTT. This translates into CAISEWGNEKLFF. The J gene is TRBJ1-4, the V gene TRBV10-3; the D is unclear. Germline CDR1 is ENHRY and CDR2 is SYGVKD. The CDR3 consists of 13 residues. Trimming cost V 1 base and J 4 bases, with 4 bases left between them.

The chain recombines TRBV9 with TRBJ1-5; no firm D call. This CDR3 has 13 residues. V dropped 0 bases and J dropped 10 bases, with 11 bases sitting between them. Germline V gene lookup returns CDR1 SGDLS and CDR2 YYNGEE. The CDR3: CASSVANGSPQHF. In DNA, the CDR3 is TGTGCCAGCAGCGTAGCAAACGGTTCACCCCAGCATTTT. The full variable domain, with the rest looked up from reference TRBV9 and TRBJ1-5, is DSGVTQTPKHLITATGQRVTLRCSPRSGDLSVYWYQQSLDQGLQFLIQYYNGEERAKGNILERFSAQQFPDLHSELNLSSLELGDSALYFCASSVANGSPQHFGDGTRLSIL.

J is TRBJ2-4 and V is TRBV7-2; TRBD2 agrees at 8 bases. This CDR3 is 14 amino acids long. Germline V lookup: CDR1 SGHTA, CDR2 FQGNSA. V was clipped by 1 base and J by 14 bases; unmatched bases: 10. CDR3 bases: TGTGCCAGCAGCTTAGAGATTCGTAGCGGGGTGAAGTACTTC. Protein product: CASSLEIRSGVKYF.

V gene TRBV2 combines with J gene TRBJ1-5, with D tentatively TRBD1 (5 bases). CDR3 size: 17 residues. The ends were cut back, 6 bases at V and 0 bases at J, with 18 bases in the middle. The V gene's germline CDR1 is SNHLY and CDR2 FYNNEI. The DNA of the CDR3 is TGTGCCAGCAGCCCCGGGACGGATACCGATAGCAATCAGCCCCAGCATTTT. As protein: CASSPGTDTDSNQPQHF.

This clone came up a few times. The rearrangement uses TRBV7-2 and TRBJ1-4, with D perhaps TRBD1 (5 bases). The germline V and J ends were trimmed by 3 bases and 13 bases, with 12 bases remaining between them. There are 12 residues in the CDR3. Germline V gives CDR1 SGHTA, CDR2 FQGNSA. CDR3 sequence: CASSFREGRLFF. The CDR3 bases are TGTGCCAGCAGCTTCAGGGAGGGGAGACTGTTTTTT.

This chain joins TRBV24-1 and TRBJ1-5, with 9 bases matching TRBD1. Trimming cost V 8 bases and J 2 bases; bases outside gene matches: 6. This CDR3 region has 15 residues. Per the germline V gene, CDR1 is KGHDR and CDR2 is SFDVKD. CDR3 residues: CATNRTGVCNQPQHF. CDR3 nucleotides: TGTGCCACCAACCGGACAGGGGTCTGCAATCAGCCCCAGCATTTT.

This chain links TRBV13 with TRBJ2-7, with 10 bases fitting TRBD2. V was clipped by 2 bases and J by 2 bases; unmatched bases: 3. Germline V gives CDR1 PRHDT, CDR2 FYEKMQ (reference sequence). The CDR3 has 15 residues. CDR3 in DNA: TGTGCCAGCAGCTTATCTAGCGGGGGAGCCTACGAGCAGTACTTC. It encodes CASSLSSGGAYEQYF.

The rearrangement links TRBV5-1 to TRBJ2-7; TRBD1 agrees at 9 bases. Germline values: CDR1 SGHRS, CDR2 YFSETQ. The CDR3 has 14 amino acids. The ends lost 4 bases at V and 4 bases at J; junction bases unmatched: 6. CDR3 nucleotides: TGCGCCAGCAGCCCCGGGACAGGGATGTACGAGCAGTACTTC. Its translation: CASSPGTGMYEQYF.

The V call is TRBV7-9, the J call TRBJ2-6; 12 nucleotides line up with TRBD1. The V segment lost 4 bases and the J segment 3 bases; nucleotides outside the gene matches: 7. This CDR3 is 18 amino acids long. Per the germline V gene, CDR1 is SEHNR and CDR2 is FQNEAQ (reference sequence). The DNA for the CDR3 is TGTGCCAGCAGCTCATCCGGGACAGGGGGCCTTGGGGCCAACGTCCTGACTTTC. Protein sequence: CASSSSGTGGLGANVLTF. Variable domain in full (rest from reference TRBV7-9 and TRBJ2-6): DTGVSQNPRHKITKRGQNVTFRCDPISEHNRLYWYRQTLGQGPEFLTYFQNEAQLEKSRLLSDRFSAERPKGSFSTLEIQRTEQGDSAMYLCASSSSGTGGLGANVLTFGAGSRLTVL.

The chain employs TRBV10-3 and TRBJ1-4, with a tentative D call TRBD1 (5 bases). The V gene's germline CDR1 is ENHRY and CDR2 SYGVKD. Trimming removed 4 bases at V and 2 bases at J, with 11 bases between. The length of the CDR3 is 15 residues. CDR3 residues: CAISGGASTNEKLFF. CDR3 in DNA: TGTGCCATCAGTGGCGGGGCCTCGACTAATGAAAAACTGTTTTTT.

The V and J genes are TRBV6-5 and TRBJ2-7; TRBD1 matches at 10 bases. The V gene end was trimmed by 5 bases and the J gene end by 3 bases; junction bases not matched to a gene: 4. The CDR3 covers 14 residues. Germline CDR1 and CDR2: MNHEY and SVGAGI. The CDR3: CASSRGQGIYEQYF. In nucleotides, the CDR3 is TGTGCCAGCAGTAGGGGACAGGGGATCTACGAGCAGTACTTC.

The sample holds one count of this clone. The V call is TRBV11-2, the J call TRBJ2-3, with 7 bases identical to TRBD2. Germline lookup yields CDR1 SGHAT and CDR2 FQNNGV. This CDR3 spans 16 amino acids. V lost 5 bases to trimming and J lost 0 bases; unmatched junction nucleotides: 8. In DNA form, the CDR3 reads TGTGCCAGCAGCCACAGACTAGCCTCTAGCACAGATACGCAGTATTTT. This sequence encodes CASSHRLASSTDTQYF.

This chain joins TRBV6-1 and TRBJ1-2, with D possibly being TRBD1 (6 bases). Germline assignment: CDR1 MNHNS and CDR2 SASEGT. The CDR3 is made up of 15 amino acids. The V gene lost 3 bases and the J gene lost 3 bases, with 14 bases spanning the gap. This CDR3 is CASSEVPGAHYGYTF. The CDR3 DNA follows: TGTGCCAGCAGTGAGGTTCCGGGGGCCCACTATGGCTACACCTTC.

This chain uses TRBV21-1 with TRBJ1-4; the table gives TRBD1 as D, unverified against the DNA. TRBV21-1 is tagged as a pseudogene. This CDR3 is 17 amino acids long. CDR3 loop: CASSLSLAGGVGEKLFF. CDR3 sequence (DNA): TGTGCCAGCAGCCTTTCACTTGCAGGGGGCGTCGGGGAAAAACTGTTTTTT.